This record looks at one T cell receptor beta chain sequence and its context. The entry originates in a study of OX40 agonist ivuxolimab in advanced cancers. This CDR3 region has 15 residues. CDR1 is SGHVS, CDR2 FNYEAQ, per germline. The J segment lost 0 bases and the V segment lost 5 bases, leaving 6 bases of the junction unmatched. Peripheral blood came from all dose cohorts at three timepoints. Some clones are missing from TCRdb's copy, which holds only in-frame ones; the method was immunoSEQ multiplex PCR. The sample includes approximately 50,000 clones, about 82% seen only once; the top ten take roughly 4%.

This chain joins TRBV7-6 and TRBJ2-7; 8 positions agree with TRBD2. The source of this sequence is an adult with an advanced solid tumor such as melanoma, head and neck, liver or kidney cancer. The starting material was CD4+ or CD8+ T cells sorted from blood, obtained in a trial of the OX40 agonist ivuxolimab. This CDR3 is CASSPLSGGSYEQYF. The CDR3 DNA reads TGTGCCAGCAGCCCCCTCAGCGGGGGCTCCTACGAGCAGTACTTC.